Listed here is a single T cell receptor (beta chain). This sample was taken from a study of cytomegalovirus exposure and HLA in healthy donors. PCR used 60 Vbeta primers and 13 Jbeta primers. Libraries were prepared by immunoSEQ multiplex PCR; TCRdb keeps only in-frame clonotypes and omits some of them. The table shows over 90,000 clones, with 60% to 80% occurring only once. The germline V and J ends were trimmed by 7 bases and 0 bases, with 11 bases remaining between them. Germline lookup yields CDR1 MRHNA and CDR2 SNTAGT. The length of the CDR3 is 14 residues. This rearrangement joins TRBV6-4 to TRBJ2-3, with D possibly being TRBD2 (5 bases). Sequencing input: PBMCs. This sequence originates from a woman aged 45 to 65 in good health and CMV-seropositive. CDR3 sequence (DNA): TGTGCCAGCACCTGTCGGACTAGCACAGATACGCAGTATTTT. It specifies CASTCRTSTDTQYF.